One and the same sample provided the 5 T cell receptor beta chains below, sequenced in a study of blood T cell repertoires in COVID-19. The data were produced by immunoSEQ multiplex PCR, yet TCRdb's version contains in-frame clones alone and is incomplete. This sample has around 97,000 clones, with around 92% found just once. The specimen sequenced was peripheral blood. The receptor set was obtained from a woman aged 60-75 years with acute or convalescent COVID-19.

The chain recombines TRBV11-2 with TRBJ1-1, with D uncertain. The CDR3 has 12 residues. Per germline, CDR1 SGHAT and CDR2 FQNNGV. Trimming took 3 bases from V and 4 from J, leaving 6 bases between them. The DNA for the CDR3 is TGTGCCAGCAGCTTTCACAGCACTGAAGCTTTCTTT. This sequence encodes CASSFHSTEAFF.

This rearrangement joins TRBV3-1 (or the pseudogene TRBV3-2) to TRBJ2-1; D not resolved. The CDR3 spans 12 residues. Trimming pared 2 bases from V and 8 bases from J, leaving 7 bases between. Germline V lookup: CDR1 LGHDT, CDR2 YNNKEL (reference sequence). This CDR3 reads CASSQSEDEQFF. As DNA, the CDR3 is TGTGCCAGCAGCCAAAGCGAGGATGAGCAGTTCTTC.

This rearrangement joins TRBV5-1 to TRBJ1-1; unclear D gene. Trimming removed 0 bases from V and 10 bases from J, with 13 bases in between. Germline V gene data show CDR1 as SGHRS and CDR2 as YFSETQ. The CDR3 spans 13 residues. The CDR3 nucleotides are TGCGCCAGCAGCTTGGCCGGATCGGGAAGAGCTTTCTTT. Translation gives CASSLAGSGRAFF.

The CDR3 reads CASSRLDGYNYGYTF. Written as DNA, the CDR3 is TGTGCCAGCAGTCGACTCGACGGATATAACTATGGCTACACCTTC. This rearrangement joins TRBV27 to TRBJ1-2; D unresolved. The CDR3 spans 15 residues. Germline V gene data show CDR1 as MNHEY and CDR2 as SMNVEV (reference sequence). Trimming took off 5 bases at V and 1 base at J, with 14 bases between the two ends.

Regarding this clone: This sample includes further DNA sequences coding for the same CDR3. The CDR3 reads CASSPGTDTQYF. CDR3 nucleotide sequence: TGCGCCAGCAGCCCAGGGACAGATACGCAGTATTTT. J is TRBJ2-3 and V is TRBV5-1; maybe TRBD1 (5 bases). Germline values: CDR1 SGHRS, CDR2 YFSETQ. The CDR3 is 12 amino acids. The V gene lost 4 bases and the J gene lost 3 bases, with 6 bases spanning the gap.